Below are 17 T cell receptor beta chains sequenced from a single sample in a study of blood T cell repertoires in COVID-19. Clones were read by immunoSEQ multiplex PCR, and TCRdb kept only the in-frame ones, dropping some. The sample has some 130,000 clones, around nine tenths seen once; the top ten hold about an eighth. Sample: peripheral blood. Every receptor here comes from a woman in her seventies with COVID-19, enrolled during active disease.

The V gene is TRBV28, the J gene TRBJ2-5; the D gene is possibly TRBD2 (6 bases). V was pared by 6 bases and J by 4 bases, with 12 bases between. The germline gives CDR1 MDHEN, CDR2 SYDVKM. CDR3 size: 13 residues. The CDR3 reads CASSSTSLETQYF. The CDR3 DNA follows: TGTGCCAGCAGCTCAACTAGCCTAGAGACCCAGTACTTC.

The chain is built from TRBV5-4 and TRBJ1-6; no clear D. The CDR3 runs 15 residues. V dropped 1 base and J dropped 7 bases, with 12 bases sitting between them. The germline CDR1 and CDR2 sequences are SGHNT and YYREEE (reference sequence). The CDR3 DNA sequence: TGTGCCAGCAGCTTGCACTCTACAGTCAATTCACCCCTCCACTTT. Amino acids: CASSLHSTVNSPLHF.

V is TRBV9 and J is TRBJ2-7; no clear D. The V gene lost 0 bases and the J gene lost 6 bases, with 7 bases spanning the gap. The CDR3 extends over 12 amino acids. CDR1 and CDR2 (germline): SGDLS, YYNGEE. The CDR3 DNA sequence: TGTGCCAGCAGCGTAGGCCTATCCGAGCAGTACTTC. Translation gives CASSVGLSEQYF.

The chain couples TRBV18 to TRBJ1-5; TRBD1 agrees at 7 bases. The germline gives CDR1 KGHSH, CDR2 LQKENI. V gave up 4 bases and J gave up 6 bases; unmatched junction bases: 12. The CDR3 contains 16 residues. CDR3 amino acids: CASSQGQSLVGQPQHF. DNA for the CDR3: TGTGCCAGCTCACAGGGACAGTCTCTAGTCGGTCAGCCCCAGCATTTT.

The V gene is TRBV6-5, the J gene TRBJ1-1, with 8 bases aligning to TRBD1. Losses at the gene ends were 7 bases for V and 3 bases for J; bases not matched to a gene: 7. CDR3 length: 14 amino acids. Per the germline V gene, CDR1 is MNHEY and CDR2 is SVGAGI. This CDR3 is CASNDQGADTEAFF. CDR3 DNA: TGTGCCAGCAACGACCAGGGGGCGGACACTGAAGCTTTCTTT.

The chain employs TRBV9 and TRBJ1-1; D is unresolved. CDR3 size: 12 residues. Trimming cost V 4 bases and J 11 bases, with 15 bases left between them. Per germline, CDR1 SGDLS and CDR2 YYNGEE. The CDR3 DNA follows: TGTGCCAGCAGCCCGAGCGGGGAGAGGGCTTTCTTT. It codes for CASSPSGERAFF.

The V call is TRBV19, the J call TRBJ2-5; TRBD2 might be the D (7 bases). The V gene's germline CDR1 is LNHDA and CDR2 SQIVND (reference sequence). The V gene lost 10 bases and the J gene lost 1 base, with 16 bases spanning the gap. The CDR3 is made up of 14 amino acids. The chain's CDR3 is CATPPAGAQETQYF. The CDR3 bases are TGTGCCACCCCCCCGGCGGGGGCCCAAGAGACCCAGTACTTC.

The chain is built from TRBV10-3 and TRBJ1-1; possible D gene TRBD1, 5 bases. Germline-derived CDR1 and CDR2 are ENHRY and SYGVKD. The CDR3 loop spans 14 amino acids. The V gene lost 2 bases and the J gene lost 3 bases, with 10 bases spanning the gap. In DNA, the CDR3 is TGTGCCATCAGTGAGCGGTCGGGGGACACTGAAGCTTTCTTT. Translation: CAISERSGDTEAFF.

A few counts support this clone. The CDR3 DNA follows: TGTGCCAGCAGCCCGCGGGGGGAAAACACTGAAGCTTTCTTT. It specifies CASSPRGENTEAFF. The chain employs TRBV7-3 and TRBJ1-1; TRBD1 might be the D (5 bases). The V gene lost 5 bases and the J gene lost 2 bases, with 12 bases spanning the gap. The germline V gene encodes CDR1 SGHTA and CDR2 FQGTGA. The CDR3 has 14 amino acids.

The CDR3 loop is CASSARDYPSSYEQYF. The CDR3 DNA follows: TGTGCCAGCAGCGCCAGGGACTACCCTAGCTCCTACGAGCAGTACTTC. The chain joins TRBV9 to TRBJ2-7; the match to TRBD2 covers 7 bases. The CDR3 length is 16 residues. The V segment lost 3 bases and the J segment 0 bases; nucleotides outside the gene matches: 9. Germline V gene lookup returns CDR1 SGDLS and CDR2 YYNGEE.

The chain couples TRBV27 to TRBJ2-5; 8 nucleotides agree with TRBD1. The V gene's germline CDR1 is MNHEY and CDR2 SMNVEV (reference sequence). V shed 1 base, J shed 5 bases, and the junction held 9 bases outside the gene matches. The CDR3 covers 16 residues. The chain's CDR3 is CASSLLSRGPLETQYF. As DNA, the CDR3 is TGTGCCAGCAGTTTATTGAGCAGGGGGCCTTTGGAGACCCAGTACTTC.

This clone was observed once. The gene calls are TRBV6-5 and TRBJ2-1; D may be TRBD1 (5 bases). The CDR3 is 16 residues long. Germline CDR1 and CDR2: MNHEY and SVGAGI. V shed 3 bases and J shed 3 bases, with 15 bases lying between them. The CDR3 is CASSYLGQGIYNEQFF. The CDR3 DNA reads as TGTGCCAGCAGTTATTTGGGCCAGGGCATCTACAATGAGCAGTTCTTC.

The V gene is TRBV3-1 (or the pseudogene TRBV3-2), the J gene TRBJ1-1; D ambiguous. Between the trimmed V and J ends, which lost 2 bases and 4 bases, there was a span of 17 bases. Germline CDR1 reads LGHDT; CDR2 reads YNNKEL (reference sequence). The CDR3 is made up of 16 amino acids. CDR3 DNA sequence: TGTGCCAGCAGCCAAAGGTTTCCGAAAGGGAGCACTGAAGCTTTCTTT. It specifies CASSQRFPKGSTEAFF.

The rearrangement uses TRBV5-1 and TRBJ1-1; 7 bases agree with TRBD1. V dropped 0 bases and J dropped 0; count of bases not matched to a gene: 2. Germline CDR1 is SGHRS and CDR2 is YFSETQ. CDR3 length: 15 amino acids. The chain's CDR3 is CASSLETGMNTEAFF. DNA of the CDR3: TGCGCCAGCAGCTTGGAGACAGGGATGAACACTGAAGCTTTCTTT.

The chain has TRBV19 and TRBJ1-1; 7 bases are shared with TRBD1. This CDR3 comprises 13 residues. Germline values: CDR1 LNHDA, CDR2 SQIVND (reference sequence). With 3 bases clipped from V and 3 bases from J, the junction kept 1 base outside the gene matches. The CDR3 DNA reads TGTGCCAGTAGTATTCAGGGGGACACTGAAGCTTTCTTT. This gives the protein CASSIQGDTEAFF.

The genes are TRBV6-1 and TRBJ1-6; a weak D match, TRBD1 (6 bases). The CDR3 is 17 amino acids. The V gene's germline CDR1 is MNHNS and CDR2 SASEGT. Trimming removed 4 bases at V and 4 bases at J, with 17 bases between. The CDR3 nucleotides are TGTGCCAGCAGTGCGTCTTTACGACAGGCGTATAATTCACCCCTCCACTTT. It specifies CASSASLRQAYNSPLHF.

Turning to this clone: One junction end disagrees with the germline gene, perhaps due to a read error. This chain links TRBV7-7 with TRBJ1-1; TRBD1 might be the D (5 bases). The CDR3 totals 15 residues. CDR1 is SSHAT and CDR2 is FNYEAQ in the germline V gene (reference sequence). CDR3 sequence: CASSLDLRAGTEAFF. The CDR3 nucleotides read TGTGCTAGCAGCTTAGATCTTAGGGCAGGGACTGAAGCTTTCTTT.